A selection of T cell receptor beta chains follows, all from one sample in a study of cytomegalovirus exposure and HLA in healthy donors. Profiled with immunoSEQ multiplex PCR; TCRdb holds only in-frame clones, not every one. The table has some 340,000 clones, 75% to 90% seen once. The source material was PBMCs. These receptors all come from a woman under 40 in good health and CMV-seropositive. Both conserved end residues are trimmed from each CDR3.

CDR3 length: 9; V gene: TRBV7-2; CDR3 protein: ASSAKETQY
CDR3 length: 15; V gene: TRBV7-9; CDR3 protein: ASSLGPTGTGFYEQY
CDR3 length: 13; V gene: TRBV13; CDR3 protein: ASSLGQGSSYEQY
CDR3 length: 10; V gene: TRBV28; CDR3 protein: ASSATAYEQY
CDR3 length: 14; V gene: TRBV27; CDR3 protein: ASSRLAGGNGDTQY
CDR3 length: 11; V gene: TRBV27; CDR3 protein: AAGPANLIEAF
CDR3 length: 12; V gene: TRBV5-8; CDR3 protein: ASSDWTGGGEQY
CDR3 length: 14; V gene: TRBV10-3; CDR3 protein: AISEGSLHGNTEAF
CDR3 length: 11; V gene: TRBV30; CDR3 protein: AWSVVKEDGYT
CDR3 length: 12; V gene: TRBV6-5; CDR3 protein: ASSLRQGNYGYT
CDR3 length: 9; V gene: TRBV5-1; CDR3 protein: ASSYTGEQF
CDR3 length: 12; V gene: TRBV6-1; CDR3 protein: ASSDRGDNQPQH
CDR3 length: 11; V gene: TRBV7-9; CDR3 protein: ASRQDNSYEQY
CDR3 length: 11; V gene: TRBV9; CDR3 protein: ASSYSSAGELF
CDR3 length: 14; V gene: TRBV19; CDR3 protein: ASTQGSTNLVSEQY
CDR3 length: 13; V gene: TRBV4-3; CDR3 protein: ASSQVGVNTGELF
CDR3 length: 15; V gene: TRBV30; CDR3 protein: AWRHSGGTSSYNEQF
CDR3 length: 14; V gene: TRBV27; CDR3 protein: ASSSAPTGGSYEQY
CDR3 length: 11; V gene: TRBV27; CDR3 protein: ASSHGGDRVYT
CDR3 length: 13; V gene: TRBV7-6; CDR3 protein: ASSLALAQGETQY
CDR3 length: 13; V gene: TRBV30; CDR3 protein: ASRRTVQGTDTQY
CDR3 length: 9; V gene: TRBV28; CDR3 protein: ASSAGETQY
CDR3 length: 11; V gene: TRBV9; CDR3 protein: ASSVPGGGELF
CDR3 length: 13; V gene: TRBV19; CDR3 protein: ASSIAPTKGYEQY
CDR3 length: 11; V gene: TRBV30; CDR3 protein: ALTPGPLREQY
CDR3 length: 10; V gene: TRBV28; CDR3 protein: ASRSGGDEAF
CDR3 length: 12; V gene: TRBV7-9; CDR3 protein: ASIPLLADYEQY
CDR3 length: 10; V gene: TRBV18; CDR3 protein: ASSPWGLEQY
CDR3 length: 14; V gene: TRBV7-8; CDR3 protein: ASSLAFGSSGNTIY
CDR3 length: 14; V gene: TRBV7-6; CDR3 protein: ASSPRGTGEGETQY
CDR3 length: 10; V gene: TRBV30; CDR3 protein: AWVSFSGELF
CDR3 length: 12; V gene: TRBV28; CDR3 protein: ATEGREGSDTQY
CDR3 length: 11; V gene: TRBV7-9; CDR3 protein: ASSGTTTDTQY
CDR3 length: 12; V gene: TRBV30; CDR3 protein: AWSVQVATDTQY
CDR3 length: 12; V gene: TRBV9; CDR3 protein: ASSPQGADQPQH
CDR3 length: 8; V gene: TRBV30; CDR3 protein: ASFFGEAF
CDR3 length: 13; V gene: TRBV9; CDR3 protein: ASSPTQGARTEAF
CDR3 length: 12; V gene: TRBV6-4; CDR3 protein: ASSAGGYNSPLH
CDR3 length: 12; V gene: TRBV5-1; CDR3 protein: ASSLDRGFYGYT
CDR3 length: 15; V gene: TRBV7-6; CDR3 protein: ASSFSSGGRSSYEQY
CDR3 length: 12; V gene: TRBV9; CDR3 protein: ASSVASTAYEQY
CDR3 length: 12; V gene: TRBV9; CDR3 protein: ASSVGRVLGEQY
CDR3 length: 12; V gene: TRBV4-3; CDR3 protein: ASSQASGITEAF
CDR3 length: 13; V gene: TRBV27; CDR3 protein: ASSSGTSPTYEQY
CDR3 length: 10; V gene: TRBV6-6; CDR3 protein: ASSDRARGYT
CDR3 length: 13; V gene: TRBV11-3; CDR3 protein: ASGTGAGGDTEAF
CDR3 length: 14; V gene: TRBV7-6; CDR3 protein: ASSLGGGQGFTEAF
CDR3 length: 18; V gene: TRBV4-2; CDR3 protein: ASSPLGLAGVPGSHNEQF